One and the same sample provided the 20 T cell receptor beta chains below, sequenced in a study of CD8 T cells in ankylosing spondylitis. Via MiXCR, TCRdb re-called the 5' RACE reads, giving one row per CDR3 protein. In the table there are around 120,000 distinct CDR3 sequences, roughly an eighth of which are singletons. Sequencing used blood, either unsorted or a sorted T cell fraction (not recorded which). The receptors stem from a female donor with ankylosing spondylitis or in good health (not recorded which).

This clonotype is deemed medium-sized (0.01 to 0.1%). The chain has TRBV5-1 and TRBJ2-2; possible D gene TRBD2, 6 bases. Per the germline V gene, CDR1 is SGHRS and CDR2 is YFSETQ. Trimming cost V 2 bases and J 4 bases, with 9 bases left between them. CDR3 length: 14 residues. Here the CDR3 reads CASSLIGGTGELFF. CDR3 DNA sequence: TGCGCCAGCAGCTTAATCGGGGGCACCGGGGAGCTGTTTTTT.

This clonotype was found many times. This sequence joins TRBV20-1 and TRBJ2-3; D unclear. The length of the CDR3 is 12 residues. CDR1 and CDR2 (germline): DFQATT, SNEGSKA (reference sequence). V was trimmed by 3 bases and J by 2 bases, leaving 6 bases between them. CDR3 loop: CSASYLTDTQYF. In DNA, the CDR3 is TGCAGTGCTAGTTATCTCACAGATACGCAGTATTTT.

This clonotype has at least ten counts. The chain combines TRBV7-2 with TRBJ2-3, with D uncertain. Between the trimmed V and J ends, which lost 1 base and 5 bases, there was a span of 7 bases. The germline V gene has CDR1 SGHTA and CDR2 FQGNSA. The CDR3 spans 13 residues. In DNA, the CDR3 is TGTGCCAGCAGCTTAGAGCTCGAAGATACGCAGTATTTT. Translated: CASSLELEDTQYF. The entire variable domain, with the rest obtained from reference TRBV7-2 and TRBJ2-3, is as follows: GAGVSQSPSNKVTEKGKDVELRCDPISGHTALYWYRQSLGQGLEFLIYFQGNSAPDKSGLPSDRFSAERTGGSVSTLTIQRTQQEDSAVYLCASSLELEDTQYFGPGTRLTVL.

The V and J genes are TRBV5-1 and TRBJ2-5; no firm D call. CDR3 length: 14 residues. The germline CDR1 and CDR2 sequences are SGHRS and YFSETQ. Trimming left V 1 base short and J 3 bases short, with 10 bases between. CDR3 nucleotides: TGCGCCAGCAGCTTGATGGGGAAAGAAGAGACCCAGTACTTC. The encoded protein is CASSLMGKEETQYF. Full variable domain (missing parts from reference TRBV5-1 and TRBJ2-5): KAGVTQTPRYLIKTRGQQVTLSCSPISGHRSVSWYQQTPGQGLQFLFEYFSETQRNKGNFPGRFSGRQFSNSRSEMNVSTLELGDSALYLCASSLMGKEETQYFGPGTRLLVL.

In its sample, this clonotype was seen a few times. J is TRBJ2-7 and V is TRBV5-1; 7 bases match TRBD1. This CDR3 is built from 13 residues. V lost 4 bases to trimming and J lost 3 bases; unmatched junction nucleotides: 4. CDR1 is SGHRS, CDR2 YFSETQ, per germline. Here the CDR3 reads CASSVRQGYEQYF. As DNA, the CDR3 is TGCGCCAGCAGCGTAAGACAGGGCTACGAGCAGTACTTC.

The chain employs TRBV28 and TRBJ2-5, with 10 nucleotides matching TRBD2. The CDR3 totals 14 residues. Germline CDR1 and CDR2: MDHEN and SYDVKM. J was trimmed by 5 bases and V by 6 bases; bases with no gene match: 6. CDR3 region: CASSPGTSDETQYF. Here the CDR3 DNA reads TGTGCCAGCAGCCCCGGGACTAGCGACGAGACCCAGTACTTC.

This clonotype has more than one count but fewer than ten. The V and J genes are TRBV25-1 and TRBJ2-1, with TRBD2 matching 13 bases. CDR3 length: 17 amino acids. Germline assignment: CDR1 MGHDK and CDR2 SYGVNS. The J segment lost 7 bases and the V segment lost 2 bases, leaving 8 bases of the junction unmatched. The CDR3: CASSEPGTSGKVNEQFF. Written as DNA, the CDR3 is TGTGCCAGCAGTGAACCTGGGACTAGCGGGAAGGTGAATGAGCAGTTCTTC.

V is TRBV5-1 and J is TRBJ2-3; D is undetermined. Per germline, CDR1 SGHRS and CDR2 YFSETQ. The V end was cut by 0 bases, the J end by 0 bases, with 5 bases between. The CDR3 has 14 amino acids. This chain's CDR3 is CASSLVDSTDTQYF. The CDR3 DNA reads as TGCGCCAGCAGCTTGGTGGACAGCACAGATACGCAGTATTTT.

This clonotype has a count of ten or more. The CDR3 here is CASSLRDRDFTGELFF. Here the CDR3 DNA reads TGTGCCAGCAGCCTTCGGGACAGGGATTTTACCGGGGAGCTGTTTTTT. The chain has TRBV6-4 and TRBJ2-2; TRBD1 aligns across 9 bases. The junction had 10 bases not matched to a gene; V was cut back by 6 bases and J by 5 bases. CDR1 and CDR2 from the germline V gene are MRHNA and SNTAGT. This CDR3 is built from 16 residues.

This chain connects TRBV2 to TRBJ2-3; D uncertain. This CDR3 has 13 amino acids. V lost 4 bases and J lost 3, with 8 bases in between. CDR1 and CDR2 from the germline V gene are SNHLY and FYNNEI. The CDR3: CASSGGITDTQYF. Written as DNA, the CDR3 is TGTGCCAGCAGTGGGGGAATTACAGATACGCAGTATTTT.

This clonotype was seen repeatedly, ten times or more. This chain links TRBV12-3 or TRBV12-4 with TRBJ2-1, with TRBD1 matching over 7 bases. V lost 1 base, J lost 3 bases, and 3 bases stayed unmatched. The CDR3 is made up of 15 amino acids. The CDR3: CASSLDGTVYNEQFF. The CDR3 coding sequence is TGTGCCAGCAGTTTAGACGGGACAGTCTACAATGAGCAGTTCTTC.

This clonotype was observed a handful of times. The J gene is TRBJ2-7, the V gene TRBV3-1, with D uncertain. The germline V gene has CDR1 LGHDT and CDR2 YNNKEL (reference sequence). This CDR3 has 14 residues. Trimming cost V 1 base and J 7 bases, with 14 bases left between them. The CDR3 nucleotides read TGTGCCAGCAGCCAAGTTCAGCCAGCCTTTGAGCAGTACTTC. This gives the protein CASSQVQPAFEQYF.

This chain uses TRBV20-1 with TRBJ2-4; TRBD1 matches at 9 bases. Trimming cost V 7 bases and J 4 bases; bases outside gene matches: 2. This CDR3 has 12 amino acids. In germline, CDR1 is DFQATT, CDR2 SNEGSKA (reference sequence). The CDR3 loop reads CSGGTGKNIQYF. The CDR3 bases are TGCAGTGGAGGGACAGGGAAAAACATTCAGTACTTC.

Concerning this clonotype: This clone may be a read error of a much larger clone one base away. The chain couples TRBV6-5 to TRBJ2-5; possible D gene TRBD2, 6 bases. The CDR3 contains 13 residues. CDR1 and CDR2 (germline): MNHEY, SVGAGI. CDR3 bases: TGTGCCAACAGTTCCTGGGGGGTAGAGACCCAGTACTTC. Translation: CANSSWGVETQYF.

This clonotype has more than one count but fewer than ten. V gene TRBV27 combines with J gene TRBJ1-6, with D possibly matching TRBD1 (6 bases). Germline CDR1 is MNHEY and CDR2 is SMNVEV (reference sequence). The CDR3 length is 16 residues. The V end was cut by 5 bases, the J end by 2 bases, with 13 bases between. This chain's CDR3 is CASSPYRATYNSPLHF. In nucleotides, the CDR3 is TGTGCCAGCAGTCCCTACAGGGCTACCTATAATTCACCCCTCCACTTT.

The sample holds a few counts of this clonotype. The chain has TRBV20-1 and TRBJ2-2; 9 bases are shared with TRBD2. The CDR3 loop spans 16 amino acids. V shed 0 bases and J 3 bases; nucleotides not matched to a gene: 5. Germline-derived CDR1 and CDR2 are DFQATT and SNEGSKA (reference sequence). The CDR3 DNA follows: TGCAGTGCTAGAGAGCGCCTAGCGGGATACACCGGGGAGCTGTTTTTT. Encoded protein: CSARERLAGYTGELFF.

This clonotype was observed many times. The chain carries TRBV7-9 and TRBJ2-3; 7 bases align to TRBD2. With 1 base clipped from V and 1 base from J, the junction kept 5 bases outside the gene matches. The CDR3 sequence is 16 residues long. In germline, CDR1 is SEHNR, CDR2 FQNEAQ (reference sequence). DNA for the CDR3: TGTGCCAGCAGCTTAGGGCTAGCGGAAGGCACAGATACGCAGTATTTT. Its protein product is CASSLGLAEGTDTQYF.

The rearrangement joins TRBV3-1 to TRBJ2-6; no clear D gene. Germline assignment: CDR1 LGHDT and CDR2 YNNKEL (reference sequence). Deletions cut 2 bases from V and 0 bases from J, with 5 bases between. This CDR3 contains 15 residues. This CDR3 reads CASSQHFSGANVLTF. DNA for the CDR3: TGTGCCAGCAGCCAACACTTCTCTGGGGCCAACGTCCTGACTTTC.

This clonotype was seen repeatedly, ten times or more. The chain combines TRBV12-3 or TRBV12-4 with TRBJ1-1; TRBD1 is a possible D gene (6 bases). Trimming removed 6 bases at V and 3 bases at J, with 14 bases between. There are 14 residues in the CDR3. The CDR3 reads CASRRTGSDTEAFF. The CDR3 nucleotides read TGTGCCAGCAGAAGAACAGGGTCTGACACTGAAGCTTTCTTT.

The chain joins TRBV5-1 to TRBJ2-3; 7 bases map to TRBD2. J was trimmed by 0 bases and V by 4 bases; bases with no gene match: 5. The CDR3 has 15 residues. Looked up from germline, CDR1 is SGHRS and CDR2 is YFSETQ. The CDR3 loop reads CASSRGGVSTDTQYF. CDR3 coding DNA: TGCGCCAGCAGCCGGGGAGGGGTAAGCACAGATACGCAGTATTTT. Drawing the rest from reference TRBV5-1 and TRBJ2-3, the complete variable domain is KAGVTQTPRYLIKTRGQQVTLSCSPISGHRSVSWYQQTPGQGLQFLFEYFSETQRNKGNFPGRFSGRQFSNSRSEMNVSTLELGDSALYLCASSRGGVSTDTQYFGPGTRLTVL.